This is a list of T cell receptor beta chains from one sample in a study of vaccination and CD4 T cells after COVID-19. TCRdb re-derived calls from the PCR reads in MiXCR, one entry per CDR3 protein. The table lists about 16,000 distinct CDR3 sequences, around 45% of them singletons, with 7% to 8.5% in the top ten. For these receptors, no antigen is known. Material for sequencing was CD4+ T cells from blood, cultured in vitro. Receptors originate from a human donor who had recovered from COVID-19. Both conserved end residues are part of each CDR3.

>TRBJ1-1|TRBV10-2
CASSVQMNTEAFF
>TRBJ2-1|TRBV9
CASSTPGTSSYNEQFF
>TRBJ1-2|TRBV9
CASSVDSETNYGYTF
>TRBJ2-3|TRBV12-3/TRBV12-4
CASSSQGASTDTQYF
>TRBJ1-5|TRBV11-2
CASSLGRDQPQHF
>TRBJ1-1|TRBV11-2
CASSPVRDNTEAFF
>TRBJ2-7|TRBV27
CASSFASGVTYEQYF
>TRBJ1-6|TRBV6-2/TRBV6-3
CASSNGRNSYNSPLHF
>TRBJ2-2|TRBV19
CASRRQGANTGELFF
>TRBJ1-5|TRBV7-8
CASSLNFGGRGQPQHF
>TRBJ1-1|TRBV6-1
CASSENRVTEAFF
>TRBJ2-5|TRBV12-3/TRBV12-4
CASSFRMETQYF
>TRBJ2-5|TRBV19
CASSKSQETQYF
>TRBJ2-3|TRBV24-1
CATSALGGADPTDTQYF
>TRBJ1-2|TRBV11-2
CASSLGTGRYYGYTF
>TRBJ2-7|TRBV5-4
CASSFILVAEQYF
>TRBJ1-5|TRBV10-2
CASSVSGSNQPQHF
>TRBJ2-5|TRBV7-6
CASSFDHAGQETQYF
>TRBJ1-2|TRBV12-3/TRBV12-4
CASRETGAPGYTF
>TRBJ1-3|TRBV27
CASSLQGGSGNTIYF
>TRBJ2-2|TRBV20-1
CSARDPRLAGANTGELFF
>TRBJ1-4|TRBV20-1
CSARDPTGIQLFF
>TRBJ2-7|TRBV6-1
CASSESGGIGEQYF